The TCR beta chain described here comes from a study of T cell repertoires in cytomegalovirus infection. About the study: Matching HLA type, along with CMV infection, was indicated by public TCR beta signatures. General study results and limits: Totalled public TCR beta family frequency picked out people who carried CMV plus the relevant HLA. Clonotype analysis showed dominance of the ex vivo response by HLA-C-restricted CMV-specific TCR beta clonotypes.

This clonotype has at least ten counts. Its antigen is as yet unknown. MiXCR, run by TCRdb on the reads, gives a single entry per CDR3 protein. The sample has 150,000 to 200,000 distinct CDR3 sequences; roughly an eighth are singletons. The sequencing input was PBMCs. The clonotype originates from a human donor in good health (CMV status not recorded). Some clones in this sample may be carry-over from other donors' samples.

The CDR3 sequence is CASSTSTDTQYF. The CDR3 DNA follows: TGTGCCAGCAGCACCAGCACAGATACGCAGTATTTT. The chain couples TRBV5-4 to TRBJ2-3; D is unclear. Trimming removed 4 bases from V and 0 bases from J, with 3 bases in between. The CDR3 length is 12 residues. The germline CDR1 and CDR2 sequences are SGHNT and YYREEE (reference sequence).